The entry that follows covers one T cell receptor (beta chain) sequence. Its cognate antigen is unknown. Measured with immunoSEQ multiplex PCR; TCRdb has only the in-frame clones, and not every one. The sample shows about 110,000 clones, about 90% of them seen only once. This sample stems from a study of T cell responses to AZD1222 COVID-19 vaccine. Overall study findings and caveats: Females made up more of the donors, who were largely white British, and clonal diversity may have come out too low.

V trimming: 3 bases; J trimming: 0 bases; junction bases outside the gene matches: 7. CDR1 is LNHDA, CDR2 SQIVND, per germline (reference sequence). This CDR3 comprises 16 residues. This sequence originates from an adult who received the AZD1222 COVID-19 vaccine. Sequencing used peripheral blood, obtained 28 days after the second AZD1222 dose. The chain joins TRBV19 to TRBJ1-2, with TRBD1 identical over 7 bases. CDR3 in DNA: TGTGCCAGTAGTATGCTCCGACAGGGACCTAACTATGGCTACACCTTC. Translation: CASSMLRQGPNYGYTF.